The 10 T cell receptor beta chains below come from one sample, sequenced in a study of OX40 agonist ivuxolimab in advanced cancers. The repertoire was sequenced with immunoSEQ multiplex PCR; TCRdb's copy has only in-frame clones and lacks some. The sample holds 100,000 or so clones, 94% seen once. The sample in question was CD4+ or CD8+ T cells sorted from blood, obtained in a trial of the OX40 agonist ivuxolimab. The receptors shown here come from an adult with an advanced solid tumor such as melanoma, head and neck, liver or kidney cancer.

This clone was observed a single time. The genes are TRBV28 and TRBJ2-1; D gene unclear. CDR1 MDHEN and CDR2 SYDVKM come from the germline V gene. CDR3 size: 12 residues. V lost 5 bases and J lost 10, with 12 bases in between. In DNA, the CDR3 is TGTGCCAGCAGTCGCGCGCTAGGAGAGCAGTTCTTC. Amino acids: CASSRALGEQFF.

The chain is built from TRBV9 and TRBJ2-2, with D perhaps matching TRBD2 (5 bases). Trimming took off 0 bases at V and 4 bases at J, with 10 bases between the two ends. There are 15 residues in the CDR3. Germline lookup yields CDR1 SGDLS and CDR2 YYNGEE. CDR3 DNA sequence: TGTGCCAGCAGCGTAGATAGGGCGGGCACCGGGGAGCTGTTTTTT. It translates to CASSVDRAGTGELFF.

This sequence joins TRBV19 and TRBJ1-5; D is uncertain. Germline V gives CDR1 LNHDA, CDR2 SQIVND (reference sequence). Between the trimmed V and J ends, which lost 7 bases and 2 bases, there was a span of 21 bases. The CDR3 length is 17 residues. The CDR3 is CASTPRTPAMGNQPQHF. The CDR3 bases are TGTGCCAGTACACCGCGGACGCCGGCCATGGGCAATCAGCCCCAGCATTTT.

The V and J genes are TRBV5-1 and TRBJ1-2, with D maybe TRBD1 (6 bases). Germline V gives CDR1 SGHRS, CDR2 YFSETQ. This CDR3 region has 14 residues. V was shortened by 0 bases and J by 8 bases, with 14 bases between the two germline ends. The CDR3 sequence: CASSLAGLGGGYTF. The CDR3 DNA follows: TGCGCCAGCAGCTTGGCGGGATTGGGGGGCGGCTACACCTTC.

The V gene is TRBV30, the J gene TRBJ2-1, with 7 bases identical to TRBD2. Germline assignment: CDR1 GTSNPN and CDR2 SVGIG (reference sequence). Trimming at V came to 0 bases and at J to 14 bases, leaving 10 bases not matched to a gene. This CDR3 contains 13 residues. CDR3 amino acids: CAWSVLEGGPKFF. The CDR3, as DNA: TGTGCCTGGAGTGTATTGGAGGGAGGGCCAAAGTTCTTC.

The V call is TRBV18, the J call TRBJ2-1; 7 bases are a match to TRBD1. Germline loops: CDR1 KGHSH, CDR2 LQKENI. This CDR3 contains 13 residues. The ends lost 3 bases at V and 9 bases at J; junction bases unmatched: 5. DNA for the CDR3: TGTGCCAGCTCACCTAAGACAGGGCTTGAGCAGTTCTTC. It specifies CASSPKTGLEQFF.

This sequence joins TRBV7-3 and TRBJ2-1; 10 positions match TRBD1. The CDR3 loop spans 16 amino acids. CDR1 and CDR2 from the germline V gene are SGHTA and FQGTGA. The J segment lost 0 bases and the V segment lost 5 bases, leaving 4 bases of the junction unmatched. The CDR3 nucleotides read TGTGCCAGCAGCCCGCGGACAGGGGGCTCCTACAATGAGCAGTTCTTC. The encoded protein is CASSPRTGGSYNEQFF.

The CDR3 is CASSPRASSYEQYF. In DNA, the CDR3 is TGCGCCAGCAGCCCGAGAGCCTCCTCCTACGAGCAGTACTTC. The chain is built from TRBV5-1 and TRBJ2-7, with unresolved D. The CDR3 runs to 14 residues. The V and J ends lost 4 bases and 0 bases respectively, with 11 bases between them. Per the germline V gene, CDR1 is SGHRS and CDR2 is YFSETQ.

The rearrangement uses TRBV7-9 and TRBJ1-1; unclear D gene. The CDR3 extends over 15 amino acids. V was clipped by 1 base and J by 1 base, with 10 bases between them. Germline CDR1 and CDR2: SEHNR and FQNEAQ (reference sequence). This CDR3 is CASSLGATGNTEAFF. CDR3 nucleotide sequence: TGTGCCAGCAGCTTAGGGGCGACGGGGAACACTGAAGCTTTCTTT.

This sequence joins TRBV25-1 and TRBJ1-5; 7 bases match TRBD1. Germline trimming cut 6 bases from V and 2 bases from J; bases unmatched to any gene: 4. Per germline, CDR1 MGHDK and CDR2 SYGVNS. The CDR3 runs to 14 residues. The CDR3 spells CASSQGGGNQPQHF. CDR3 DNA sequence: TGTGCCAGCAGCCAGGGGGGTGGCAATCAGCCCCAGCATTTT.